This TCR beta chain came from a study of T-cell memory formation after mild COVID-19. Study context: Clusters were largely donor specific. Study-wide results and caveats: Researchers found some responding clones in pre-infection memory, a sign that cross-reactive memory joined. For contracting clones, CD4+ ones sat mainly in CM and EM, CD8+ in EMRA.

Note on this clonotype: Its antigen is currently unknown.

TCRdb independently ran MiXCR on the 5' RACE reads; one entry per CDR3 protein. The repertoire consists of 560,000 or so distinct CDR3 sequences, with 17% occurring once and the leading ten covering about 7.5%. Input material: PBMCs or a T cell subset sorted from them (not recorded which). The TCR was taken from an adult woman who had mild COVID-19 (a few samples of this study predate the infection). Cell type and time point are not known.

The CDR3 protein is CARGEGPNTEAFF. CDR3 coding DNA: TGTGCCAGGGGGGAGGGGCCGAACACTGAAGCTTTCTTT. The chain carries TRBV7-9 and TRBJ1-1; a possible D gene is TRBD1 (5 bases). The V gene's germline CDR1 is SEHNR and CDR2 FQNEAQ (reference sequence). V dropped 9 bases and J dropped 1 base, with 12 bases sitting between them. The CDR3 loop spans 13 amino acids.